The next 28 T cell receptor beta chains were all read from a single sample in a study of cytomegalovirus exposure and HLA in healthy donors. In the PCR, 60 Vbeta and 13 Jbeta primers were used. The protocol was immunoSEQ multiplex PCR, while the TCRdb copy is restricted to in-frame clones and leaves out a portion. The repertoire table contains about 210,000 clones. The source material was PBMCs. The receptors stem from a woman younger than 45 in good health and CMV-seropositive.

The DNA for the CDR3 is TGTGCCAGCAGCGCAGGCGGGGGAGGGCGTAATTCACCCCTCCACTTT. Amino acid sequence: CASSAGGGGRNSPLHF. The rearrangement joins TRBV13 to TRBJ1-6, with D maybe TRBD1 (5 bases). The CDR3 has 16 residues. Trimming left V 5 bases short and J 6 bases short, with 17 bases between. CDR1 PRHDT and CDR2 FYEKMQ come from the germline V gene (reference sequence). The full variable domain, in which reference TRBV13 and TRBJ1-6 provide the parts outside the CDR3, is AAGVIQSPRHLIKEKRETATLKCYPIPRHDTVYWYQQGPGQDPQFLISFYEKMQSDKGSIPDRFSAQQFSDYHSELNMSSLELGDSALYFCASSAGGGGRNSPLHFGNGTRLTVT.

This sequence joins TRBV10-1 and TRBJ2-1; 7 nucleotides align to TRBD2. The ends lost 5 bases at V and 3 bases at J; junction bases unmatched: 4. This CDR3 spans 14 amino acids. The germline V gene encodes CDR1 WNHNN and CDR2 SYGVQD (reference sequence). This chain's CDR3 is CASSREGHYNEQFF. Here the CDR3 DNA reads TGCGCCAGCAGTAGGGAGGGCCACTACAATGAGCAGTTCTTC.

In DNA, the CDR3 is TGTGCCAGCAGCCTCCAATCCGGACAGGTTTCGGCAACTAATGAAAAACTGTTTTTT. Translation: CASSLQSGQVSATNEKLFF. V is TRBV7-9 and J is TRBJ1-4; 7 nucleotides line up with TRBD1. In germline, CDR1 is SEHNR, CDR2 FQNEAQ (reference sequence). Losses at the gene ends were 5 bases for V and 0 bases for J; bases not matched to a gene: 15. The CDR3 consists of 19 residues.

This sequence joins TRBV29-1 and TRBJ1-1, with 8 nucleotides matching TRBD1. This CDR3 spans 16 amino acids. Germline values: CDR1 SQVTM, CDR2 ANQGSEA. V trimming: 7 bases; J trimming: 0 bases; junction bases outside the gene matches: 13. CDR3 nucleotides: TGCAGCGGGGCCAGGGGGCGAGGCCGCATGAACACTGAAGCTTTCTTT. Amino acids: CSGARGRGRMNTEAFF.

The chain recombines TRBV10-3 with TRBJ2-1, with 11 bases fitting TRBD2. V shed 8 bases and J 5 bases; nucleotides not matched to a gene: 11. CDR1 is ENHRY and CDR2 is SYGVKD in the germline V gene. This CDR3 has 16 residues. CDR3 loop: CAIRTTLAGGHNEQFF. CDR3 in DNA: TGTGCCATCCGTACCACCCTAGCGGGGGGACACAATGAGCAGTTCTTC.

V usage is TRBV27 and J usage is TRBJ2-1; 7 bases fit TRBD2. Looked up from germline, CDR1 is MNHEY and CDR2 is SMNVEV (reference sequence). The CDR3 runs 16 residues. Germline trimming cut 1 base from V and 6 bases from J; bases unmatched to any gene: 9. The CDR3 DNA reads as TGTGCCAGCAGTTTATTGACTAGCTCCCTTCTCAATGAGCAGTTCTTC. This translates into CASSLLTSSLLNEQFF.

The rearrangement links TRBV6-5 to TRBJ1-2; 8 bases align to TRBD1. Trimming removed 6 bases from V and 8 bases from J; junction bases left unmatched: 8. Germline-derived CDR1 and CDR2 are MNHEY and SVGAGI. The CDR3 consists of 13 residues. This chain's CDR3 is CASRFRDRRGYTF. In DNA, the CDR3 is TGTGCCAGCAGATTTCGGGACAGGAGGGGCTACACCTTC.

The chain joins TRBV7-6 to TRBJ2-7; 9 nucleotides align to TRBD1. V shed 4 bases and J 6 bases; nucleotides not matched to a gene: 10. Germline lookup yields CDR1 SGHVS and CDR2 FNYEAQ. This CDR3 is built from 15 residues. The CDR3 protein is CASSSLTGTGPEQYF. The CDR3 nucleotides read TGTGCCAGCAGCTCACTTACCGGGACAGGGCCCGAGCAGTACTTC. The entire variable domain, with the rest obtained from reference TRBV7-6 and TRBJ2-7, is as follows: GAGVSQSPRYKVTKRGQDVALRCDPISGHVSLYWYRQALGQGPEFLTYFNYEAQQDKSGLPNDRFSAERPEGSISTLTIQRTEQRDSAMYRCASSSLTGTGPEQYFGPGTRLTVT.

The J gene is TRBJ1-2, the V gene TRBV27, with D uncertain. Germline lookup yields CDR1 MNHEY and CDR2 SMNVEV (reference sequence). The CDR3 covers 14 residues. V was clipped by 5 bases and J by 0 bases, with 10 bases between them. DNA of the CDR3: TGTGCCAGCAGTGTACATATTGCTAACTATGGCTACACCTTC. This gives the protein CASSVHIANYGYTF.

The J gene is TRBJ2-1, the V gene TRBV4-3; tentative D call: TRBD2 (5 bases). The CDR3 contains 15 residues. The germline V gene has CDR1 LGHNA and CDR2 YSLEER. Deletions cut 1 base from V and 7 bases from J, with 14 bases between. The CDR3 loop is CASSQGSTGGNEQFF. The CDR3, as DNA: TGCGCCAGCAGCCAAGGGTCCACGGGCGGGAATGAGCAGTTCTTC.

The V call is TRBV19, the J call TRBJ2-2; TRBD1 matches at 8 bases. Looked up from germline, CDR1 is LNHDA and CDR2 is SQIVND (reference sequence). The CDR3 has 20 residues. V shed 5 bases and J 3 bases; nucleotides not matched to a gene: 20. The CDR3 region is CASSQTLSRDRYAYTGELFF. The CDR3 DNA sequence: TGTGCCAGTAGTCAAACCCTCAGCCGGGACAGGTACGCTTACACCGGGGAGCTGTTTTTT.

V gene TRBV28 combines with J gene TRBJ1-1, with 7 bases matching TRBD1. The germline CDR1 and CDR2 sequences are MDHEN and SYDVKM. This CDR3 spans 14 amino acids. Trimming cost V 4 bases and J 1 base; bases outside gene matches: 3. CDR3 coding DNA: TGTGCCAGCAGTTGGACAGGAGCGAACACTGAAGCTTTCTTT. It codes for CASSWTGANTEAFF.

The rearrangement uses TRBV5-4 and TRBJ2-2; a weak D match, TRBD1 (5 bases). Deletions cut 2 bases from V and 7 bases from J, with 9 bases between. The CDR3 runs 13 residues. Germline V gene sequence: CDR1 SGHNT, CDR2 YYREEE (reference sequence). The CDR3 DNA sequence: TGTGCCAGCAGCTTTCAGGGTGGCGGGGAGCTGTTTTTT. It specifies CASSFQGGGELFF. Based on the CDR3 plus reference TRBV5-4 and TRBJ2-2, the full variable domain is ETGVTQSPTHLIKTRGQQVTLRCSSQSGHNTVSWYQQALGQGPQFIFQYYREEENGRGNFPPRFSGLQFPNYSSELNVNALELDDSALYLCASSFQGGGELFFGEGSRLTVL.

The V gene is TRBV5-8, the J gene TRBJ1-5; the D is unclear. Germline CDR1 is SGHTS and CDR2 is YDEGEE. Trimming left V 1 base short and J 6 bases short, with 14 bases between. The CDR3 sequence is 15 residues long. CDR3 DNA sequence: TGTGCCAGCAGCTTGCGGTCCACCCGAAGTCAGCCCCAGCATTTT. It specifies CASSLRSTRSQPQHF.

The chain is built from TRBV11-2 and TRBJ2-5, with 12 bases aligning to TRBD2. The germline gives CDR1 SGHAT, CDR2 FQNNGV. This CDR3 is 18 amino acids long. Germline trimming cut 0 bases from V and 5 bases from J; bases unmatched to any gene: 10. The CDR3 sequence is CASSLDHLAGGPRETQYF. The CDR3 DNA reads as TGTGCCAGCAGCTTAGATCATCTAGCGGGAGGGCCCCGCGAGACCCAGTACTTC.

V is TRBV5-1 and J is TRBJ1-4, with TRBD1 identical over 7 bases. This CDR3 has 15 amino acids. V shed 4 bases, J shed 8 bases, and the junction held 11 bases outside the gene matches. Germline V lookup: CDR1 SGHRS, CDR2 YFSETQ. The DNA for the CDR3 is TGCGCCAGCAGCGCAACAGGGGATGGGTACGAAAAACTGTTTTTT. This translates into CASSATGDGYEKLFF.

The genes are TRBV25-1 and TRBJ1-4; D perhaps matches TRBD1 (5 bases). V lost 2 bases to trimming and J lost 8 bases, with 15 bases between them. The germline CDR1 and CDR2 sequences are MGHDK and SYGVNS. The CDR3 spans 15 residues. The CDR3 DNA follows: TGTGCCAGCAGTGAACCAGGGTTTGTAGGAGAAAAACTGTTTTTT. This gives the protein CASSEPGFVGEKLFF.

The rearrangement joins TRBV5-1 to TRBJ1-1; a weak D match, TRBD1 (6 bases). Trimming removed 1 base at V and 1 base at J, with 14 bases between. The CDR3 covers 16 residues. Looked up from germline, CDR1 is SGHRS and CDR2 is YFSETQ. The CDR3 sequence is CASSLSTGSRNTEAFF. In nucleotides, the CDR3 is TGCGCCAGCAGCTTGTCAACAGGGAGTCGGAACACTGAAGCTTTCTTT.

This sequence joins TRBV6-1 and TRBJ2-7, with 11 bases aligning to TRBD2. Per germline, CDR1 MNHNS and CDR2 SASEGT. The CDR3 runs to 15 residues. V gave up 7 bases and J gave up 3 bases; unmatched junction bases: 8. CDR3: CASIFTSGGLYEQYF. The CDR3 DNA is TGTGCCAGCATTTTTACTAGCGGGGGCCTCTACGAGCAGTACTTC.

The chain couples TRBV2 to TRBJ2-7; 11 bases are a match to TRBD2. Looked up from germline, CDR1 is SNHLY and CDR2 is FYNNEI. This CDR3 is 14 amino acids long. Unmatched junction bases numbered 2, after V lost 3 bases and J lost 4 bases. CDR3 sequence: CASSEASGGYEQYF. CDR3 DNA sequence: TGTGCCAGCAGTGAGGCTAGCGGGGGGTACGAGCAGTACTTC.

The rearrangement joins TRBV9 to TRBJ1-6; the match to TRBD1 covers 7 bases. Germline loops: CDR1 SGDLS, CDR2 YYNGEE. The CDR3 contains 17 residues. The V and J ends lost 3 bases and 0 bases, in that order; junction bases with no gene match: 6. CDR3 sequence: CASSDRSGGSYNSPLHF. Here the CDR3 DNA reads TGTGCCAGCAGCGACCGATCAGGGGGCTCCTATAATTCACCCCTCCACTTT. Full variable domain (remainder filled in from reference TRBV9 and TRBJ1-6): DSGVTQTPKHLITATGQRVTLRCSPRSGDLSVYWYQQSLDQGLQFLIQYYNGEERAKGNILERFSAQQFPDLHSELNLSSLELGDSALYFCASSDRSGGSYNSPLHFGNGTRLTVT.

This chain uses TRBV19 with TRBJ1-2, with D unresolved. CDR3 size: 11 residues. CDR1 and CDR2 (germline): LNHDA, SQIVND (reference sequence). With 8 bases removed from V and 5 bases from J, the gap between germline ends came to 9 bases. The chain's CDR3 is CASQNYYGYTF. The CDR3 bases are TGTGCCAGTCAAAACTATTATGGCTACACCTTC.

The rearrangement links TRBV28 to TRBJ1-5; 7 bases line up with TRBD1. The V segment lost 3 bases and the J segment 3 bases; nucleotides outside the gene matches: 5. The CDR3 extends over 15 amino acids. Germline V gene lookup returns CDR1 MDHEN and CDR2 SYDVKM. DNA for the CDR3: TGTGCCAGCAGTTTGCCCGGGACAGTCAATCAGCCCCAGCATTTT. This gives the protein CASSLPGTVNQPQHF.

The chain employs TRBV7-9 and TRBJ2-1, with 9 bases matching TRBD1. Trimming removed 7 bases from V and 5 bases from J; junction bases left unmatched: 6. CDR1 is SEHNR, CDR2 FQNEAQ, per germline (reference sequence). The CDR3 is 14 amino acids. DNA for the CDR3: TGTGCCAGCACCAAGACAGGGGGGGACAATGAGCAGTTCTTC. Protein product: CASTKTGGDNEQFF.

V usage is TRBV19 and J usage is TRBJ1-1; TRBD1 is a possible D gene (5 bases). The V gene's germline CDR1 is LNHDA and CDR2 SQIVND (reference sequence). This CDR3 comprises 15 residues. Trimming shortened V by 3 bases and J by 4 bases, and 15 bases separated the two germline ends. The CDR3 region has the DNA TGTGCCAGTAGTATTGATCTAGGGGCAGTCACTGAAGCTTTCTTT. Its protein is CASSIDLGAVTEAFF.

This chain connects TRBV5-1 to TRBJ2-7, with 8 bases fitting TRBD1. Germline loops: CDR1 SGHRS, CDR2 YFSETQ. The CDR3 length is 15 residues. The junction had 10 bases not matched to a gene; V was cut back by 4 bases and J by 4 bases. Here the CDR3 reads CASSPDGQGHYEQYF. The CDR3 DNA reads TGCGCCAGCAGCCCGGATGGACAGGGCCATTACGAGCAGTACTTC.

This sequence joins TRBV5-1 and TRBJ2-1, with 11 bases identical to TRBD2. The V gene's germline CDR1 is SGHRS and CDR2 YFSETQ. This CDR3 is 16 amino acids long. J lost 4 bases, V lost 1 base, and 4 bases had no gene match. The DNA of the CDR3 is TGCGCCAGCAGCTTGCCTAGCGGGGGGTTTTACAATGAGCAGTTCTTC. Translation gives CASSLPSGGFYNEQFF.

The rearrangement uses TRBV14 and TRBJ1-5; D not resolved. Per the germline V gene, CDR1 is SGHDN and CDR2 is FVKESK. Trimming left V 4 bases short and J 4 bases short, with 8 bases between. The length of the CDR3 is 13 residues. The CDR3: CASSLAPNQPQHF. In DNA form, the CDR3 reads TGTGCCAGCAGCCTAGCCCCTAATCAGCCCCAGCATTTT. Using reference TRBV14 and TRBJ1-5 for the parts outside the CDR3, the full variable domain is EAGVTQFPSHSVIEKGQTVTLRCDPISGHDNLYWYRRVMGKEIKFLLHFVKESKQDESGMPNNRFLAERTGGTYSTLKVQPAELEDSGVYFCASSLAPNQPQHFGDGTRLSIL.